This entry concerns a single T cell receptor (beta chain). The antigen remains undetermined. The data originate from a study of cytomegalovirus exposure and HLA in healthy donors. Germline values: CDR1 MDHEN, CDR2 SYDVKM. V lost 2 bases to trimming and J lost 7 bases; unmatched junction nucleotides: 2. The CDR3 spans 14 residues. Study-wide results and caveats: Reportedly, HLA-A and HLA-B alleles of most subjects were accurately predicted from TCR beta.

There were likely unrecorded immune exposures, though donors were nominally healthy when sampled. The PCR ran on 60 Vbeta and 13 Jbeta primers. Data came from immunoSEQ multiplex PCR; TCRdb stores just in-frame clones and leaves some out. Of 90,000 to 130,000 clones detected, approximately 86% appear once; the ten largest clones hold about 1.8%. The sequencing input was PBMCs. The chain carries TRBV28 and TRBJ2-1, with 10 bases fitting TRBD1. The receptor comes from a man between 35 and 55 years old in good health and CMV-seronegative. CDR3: CASSLTGQGNEQFF. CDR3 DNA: TGTGCCAGCAGTTTAACGGGACAGGGGAATGAGCAGTTCTTC.